These 27 T cell receptor beta chains originate from one sample sequenced in a study of T-cell memory formation after mild COVID-19. Using its own MiXCR run on the 5' RACE reads, TCRdb lists one record per CDR3 protein. The sample gives more than 350,000 distinct CDR3 sequences, about 21% of which show up once; about 12% is in the top ten. Sequencing was done on a sample of PBMCs or a T cell subset sorted from them (not recorded which). All receptors come from an adult woman who had mild COVID-19 (a few samples of this study predate the infection). Cell type and time point are not known.

This clonotype was found a few times. The rearrangement uses TRBV19 and TRBJ2-7, with 9 bases fitting TRBD1. The CDR3 loop spans 15 amino acids. J was trimmed by 3 bases and V by 4 bases; bases with no gene match: 7. The V gene's germline CDR1 is LNHDA and CDR2 SQIVND (reference sequence). CDR3 in amino acids: CASSKRGQGLYEQYF. In DNA form, the CDR3 reads TGTGCCAGTAGTAAAAGGGGACAGGGCCTCTACGAGCAGTACTTC.

The chain links TRBV10-3 to TRBJ1-1; D uncertain. V was shortened by 6 bases and J by 1 base, with 9 bases between the two germline ends. CDR1 and CDR2 (germline): ENHRY, SYGVKD. CDR3 length equals 13 residues. In DNA, the CDR3 is TGTGCCATCAGGGGCGCGGCGAACACTGAAGCTTTCTTT. It is translated as CAIRGAANTEAFF.

This clonotype appeared a few times. The chain carries TRBV20-1 and TRBJ2-7; possibly TRBD2 for D (6 bases). This CDR3 region has 16 residues. Germline-derived CDR1 and CDR2 are DFQATT and SNEGSKA (reference sequence). The germline V and J ends were trimmed by 3 bases and 4 bases, with 22 bases remaining between them. The CDR3 sequence: CSARAKSGTLVYEQYF. DNA for the CDR3: TGCAGTGCTAGGGCTAAATCGGGGACTCTAGTGTACGAGCAGTACTTC.

CDR3 residues: CASSLEEGLWGYTF. In nucleotides, the CDR3 is TGTGCCAGCAGCTTGGAAGAGGGTCTTTGGGGCTACACCTTC. This sequence joins TRBV5-6 and TRBJ1-2; D is unresolved. The CDR3 totals 14 residues. The ends were cut back, 0 bases at V and 8 bases at J, with 14 bases in the middle. Per germline, CDR1 SGHDT and CDR2 YYEEEE. Filled out from reference TRBV5-6 and TRBJ1-2, the complete variable domain reads DAGVTQSPTHLIKTRGQQVTLRCSPKSGHDTVSWYQQALGQGPQFIFQYYEEEERQRGNFPDRFSGHQFPNYSSELNVNALLLGDSALYLCASSLEEGLWGYTFGSGTRLTVV.

This clonotype was counted at least ten times. The rearrangement uses TRBV18 and TRBJ2-3; tentatively, D is TRBD2 (5 bases). Trimming took 4 bases from V and 5 from J, leaving 10 bases between them. Germline-derived CDR1 and CDR2 are KGHSH and LQKENI. CDR3 length equals 13 residues. CDR3 nucleotide sequence: TGTGCCAGCTCACTGACTATCCGAGATACGCAGTATTTT. Translation gives CASSLTIRDTQYF. The variable domain in full, completed from reference TRBV18 and TRBJ2-3, reads NAGVMQNPRHLVRRRGQEARLRCSPMKGHSHVYWYRQLPEEGLKFMVYLQKENIIDESGMPKERFSAEFPKEGPSILRIQQVVRGDSAAYFCASSLTIRDTQYFGPGTRLTVL.

The chain recombines TRBV20-1 with TRBJ1-5; no definite D call. Per germline, CDR1 DFQATT and CDR2 SNEGSKA (reference sequence). The CDR3 totals 17 residues. V lost 3 bases to trimming and J lost 0 bases, with 18 bases between them. CDR3 loop: CSARYMGGEPSNQPQHF. As DNA, the CDR3 is TGCAGTGCTAGGTATATGGGCGGAGAACCTAGCAATCAGCCCCAGCATTTT.

This clonotype was detected a few times. The chain has TRBV7-3 and TRBJ2-6, with D hard to call. This CDR3 has 15 residues. Between the trimmed V and J ends, which lost 5 bases and 4 bases, there was a span of 12 bases. Germline V gene data show CDR1 as SGHTA and CDR2 as FQGTGA. The CDR3 loop is CASSPPRPGANVLTF. The CDR3 coding sequence is TGTGCCAGCAGCCCCCCCCGGCCCGGGGCCAACGTCCTGACTTTC.

This clonotype has just a few counts. J is TRBJ2-1 and V is TRBV7-8; possible D gene TRBD2, 7 bases. Germline CDR1 reads SGHVS; CDR2 reads FQNEAQ. The CDR3 loop spans 13 amino acids. V lost 3 bases to trimming and J lost 10 bases, with 13 bases between them. The CDR3: CASSLTGRGEQFF. DNA of the CDR3: TGTGCCAGCAGCTTGACTGGGAGGGGGGAGCAGTTCTTC.

There are a few counts of this clonotype. The chain uses TRBV10-3 and TRBJ2-7; TRBD2 aligns across 8 bases. Trimming at V came to 9 bases and at J to 4 bases, leaving 26 bases not matched to a gene. Germline CDR1 reads ENHRY; CDR2 reads SYGVKD. The CDR3 runs to 19 residues. CDR3 loop: CAIYRREATTGGRAYEQYF. Written as DNA, the CDR3 is TGTGCCATATACAGGAGGGAGGCCACTACGGGAGGGAGGGCTTACGAGCAGTACTTC.

This sequence joins TRBV4-3 and TRBJ2-1; TRBD2 is a possible D gene (6 bases). Trimming left V 5 bases short and J 5 bases short, with 19 bases between. Germline V CDR1 and CDR2: LGHNA, YSLEER. The CDR3 extends over 16 amino acids. CDR3 region: CASSIGTPLNDNEQFF. The DNA of the CDR3 is TGCGCCAGCAGCATCGGGACTCCGCTCAACGACAATGAGCAGTTCTTC.

The chain couples TRBV9 to TRBJ2-1; D may be TRBD2 (7 bases). This CDR3 has 17 amino acids. V was pared by 3 bases and J by 7 bases, with 23 bases between. The germline V gene encodes CDR1 SGDLS and CDR2 YYNGEE. The CDR3: CASSGNPRRGGGNEQFF. CDR3 bases: TGTGCCAGCAGCGGAAACCCACGAAGGGGGGGGGGGAATGAGCAGTTCTTC.

This clonotype has only a few counts. The V call is TRBV20-1, the J call TRBJ2-1; D is perhaps TRBD2 (6 bases). The germline gives CDR1 DFQATT, CDR2 SNEGSKA (reference sequence). The CDR3 extends over 14 amino acids. V lost 1 base and J lost 6, with 13 bases in between. CDR3 protein: CSARGEREINEQFF. CDR3 DNA: TGCAGTGCTAGAGGGGAACGGGAGATCAATGAGCAGTTCTTC.

The table lists this clonotype with a count of one. The chain employs TRBV12-3 or TRBV12-4 and TRBJ2-2, with D maybe TRBD2 (6 bases). The CDR3 is 12 residues long. V lost 6 bases and J lost 6, with 8 bases in between. CDR3 DNA sequence: TGTGCCAGCAGAACTAGCCCCGGGGAGCTGTTTTTT. Translated, it gives CASRTSPGELFF.

This CDR3 reads CASTRDGNQPQHF. The CDR3 coding sequence is TGTGCCAGCACTCGGGACGGTAATCAGCCCCAGCATTTT. The chain combines TRBV12-3 or TRBV12-4 with TRBJ1-5, with D perhaps matching TRBD1 (5 bases). Trimming removed 7 bases from V and 4 bases from J, with 11 bases in between. The CDR3 spans 13 residues.

This chain connects TRBV12-3 or TRBV12-4 to TRBJ1-1; D uncertain. The CDR3 is 15 amino acids. V lost 1 base and J lost 0, with 9 bases in between. CDR3 DNA sequence: TGTGCCAGCAGTTTAGTCCTCGGTGTGAACACTGAAGCTTTCTTT. Translation gives CASSLVLGVNTEAFF.

The rearrangement uses TRBV6-6 and TRBJ2-2; possible D gene TRBD1, 6 bases. The CDR3 has 14 residues. The V and J ends lost 6 bases and 6 bases respectively, with 14 bases between them. CDR1 is MNHNY and CDR2 is SVGAGI in the germline V gene (reference sequence). The CDR3 is CASRSPGVPGELFF. The DNA for the CDR3 is TGTGCCAGCAGGTCGCCAGGGGTTCCCGGGGAGCTGTTTTTT.

There are a few counts of this clonotype. The rearrangement links TRBV20-1 to TRBJ1-2; tentative D call: TRBD1 (5 bases). Deletions cut 0 bases from V and 6 bases from J, with 11 bases between. Germline V CDR1 and CDR2: DFQATT, SNEGSKA (reference sequence). The length of the CDR3 is 13 residues. The CDR3 spells CSARDPGLNGYTF. DNA for the CDR3: TGCAGTGCTAGAGATCCGGGACTAAATGGCTACACCTTC.

In this sample, this clonotype turned up a few times. The rearrangement joins TRBV5-1 to TRBJ2-3; D not resolved. Per the germline V gene, CDR1 is SGHRS and CDR2 is YFSETQ. This CDR3 is 13 amino acids long. Trimming cost V 7 bases and J 3 bases, with 12 bases left between them. CDR3 sequence reads: CASQLPTTDTQYF. The CDR3 region has the DNA TGCGCCAGCCAGCTCCCCACTACAGATACGCAGTATTTT.

This clonotype was seen only a few times. The rearrangement links TRBV29-1 to TRBJ2-2, with D possibly being TRBD1 or TRBD2 (5 bases each). The V gene lost 4 bases and the J gene lost 7 bases, with 16 bases spanning the gap. CDR1 is SQVTM, CDR2 ANQGSEA, per germline. The CDR3 contains 14 residues. The CDR3 loop reads CSVVAGTHVGELFF. CDR3 DNA sequence: TGCAGCGTTGTAGCCGGGACCCATGTCGGGGAGCTGTTTTTT.

Only a few counts were recorded for this clonotype. This chain uses TRBV7-9 with TRBJ2-1; 12 nucleotides match TRBD2. The CDR3 contains 18 residues. Per the germline V gene, CDR1 is SEHNR and CDR2 is FQNEAQ (reference sequence). V gave up 2 bases and J gave up 1 base; unmatched junction bases: 6. CDR3 sequence: CASSLSLAGGKSYNEQFF. The CDR3 DNA sequence: TGTGCCAGCAGCTTATCCCTAGCGGGGGGGAAGTCCTACAATGAGCAGTTCTTC. Together with reference TRBV7-9 and TRBJ2-1, the CDR3 gives the full variable domain: DTGVSQNPRHKITKRGQNVTFRCDPISEHNRLYWYRQTLGQGPEFLTYFQNEAQLEKSRLLSDRFSAERPKGSFSTLEIQRTEQGDSAMYLCASSLSLAGGKSYNEQFFGPGTRLTVL.

The chain recombines TRBV2 with TRBJ1-5; the D gene is possibly TRBD1 (5 bases). Germline-derived CDR1 and CDR2 are SNHLY and FYNNEI. The CDR3 is 14 residues long. With 0 bases removed from V and 7 bases from J, the gap between germline ends came to 10 bases. CDR3 in DNA: TGTGCCAGCAGTGAAGCGCGAGGGGTCCAGCCCCAGCATTTT. Translated: CASSEARGVQPQHF. The entire variable domain, with the rest obtained from reference TRBV2 and TRBJ1-5, is as follows: EPEVTQTPSHQVTQMGQEVILRCVPISNHLYFYWYRQILGQKVEFLVSFYNNEISEKSEIFDDQFSVERPDGSNFTLKIRSTKLEDSAMYFCASSEARGVQPQHFGDGTRLSIL.

This clonotype has only a few counts. The V and J genes are TRBV27 and TRBJ1-2, with 8 bases matching TRBD1. The CDR3 extends over 17 amino acids. Germline-derived CDR1 and CDR2 are MNHEY and SMNVEV (reference sequence). V lost 0 bases to trimming and J lost 8 bases; unmatched junction nucleotides: 14. The CDR3 sequence is CASSLSGTGLATRGYTF. Here the CDR3 DNA reads TGTGCCAGCAGTTTATCCGGGACAGGTCTCGCGACCCGAGGCTACACCTTC.

This chain connects TRBV6-2 or TRBV6-3 to TRBJ1-2; the D is unclear. This CDR3 contains 16 residues. Germline V gene sequence: CDR1 MNHEY, CDR2 SVGEGT. Trimming took 0 bases from V and 7 from J, leaving 18 bases between them. In nucleotides, the CDR3 is TGTGCCAGCAGTTACTCGAAGTTGGCGGTCACCTCTGGCTACACCTTC. The encoded protein is CASSYSKLAVTSGYTF.

There are many counts of this clonotype. The chain is built from TRBV20-1 and TRBJ2-7; D might be TRBD1 (5 bases). The CDR3 has 11 amino acids. The germline gives CDR1 DFQATT, CDR2 SNEGSKA (reference sequence). DNA of the CDR3: TGCAGCCGATCAAGGGGCAACGAGCAGTACTTC. Translated, it gives CSRSRGNEQYF.

V and J are TRBV10-2 and TRBJ2-6; no definite D call. Between the trimmed V and J ends, which lost 6 bases and 2 bases, there was a span of 5 bases. The CDR3 contains 13 residues. Germline V gives CDR1 WSHSY, CDR2 SAAADI. The CDR3 DNA follows: TGCGCCAGCAGAGTTACTGGGGCCAACGTCCTGACTTTC. This sequence encodes CASRVTGANVLTF.

This clonotype was found a few times. The chain carries TRBV29-1 and TRBJ2-7, with TRBD2 identical over 11 bases. The J segment lost 2 bases and the V segment lost 8 bases, leaving 2 bases of the junction unmatched. Germline V gene lookup returns CDR1 SQVTM and CDR2 ANQGSEA. The CDR3 runs 12 residues. Here the CDR3 DNA reads TGCAGCACTAGCGGGGGCACCTACGAGCAGTACTTC. Protein: CSTSGGTYEQYF.

This clonotype occurred a few times. This chain uses TRBV3-1 with TRBJ1-2, with 7 bases that match TRBD1. CDR1 and CDR2 (germline): LGHDT, YNNKEL (reference sequence). CDR3 length: 16 amino acids. Trimming cost V 1 base and J 2 bases; bases outside gene matches: 7. CDR3 nucleotides: TGTGCCAGCAGCCAAGTCCCCTCGGACAGGAACTATGGCTACACCTTC. This sequence encodes CASSQVPSDRNYGYTF.